The next 12 T cell receptor beta chains were all read from a single sample in a study of graft-versus-host responses after intestinal transplantation. Repertoires were generated with immunoSEQ multiplex PCR, while TCRdb's copy carries only in-frame clones and drops some. The sample holds around 7,700 clones, approximately 97% seen once. The material was PBMCs, obtained 23 days after intestinal transplant. The receptor source for this set is a human patient who received an intestinal transplant, so some T cells may come from the graft donor.

The chain couples TRBV10-3 to TRBJ2-7, with unresolved D. This CDR3 contains 14 residues. The V end lost 4 bases, the J end lost 0 bases, and 10 bases lay between the germline ends. Germline V gene data show CDR1 as ENHRY and CDR2 as SYGVKD. CDR3 nucleotides: TGTGCCATCAGTGTGAGGTCGACCTCCTACGAGCAGTACTTC. Residues: CAISVRSTSYEQYF.

V is TRBV11-2 and J is TRBJ2-3; 13 bases line up with TRBD2. Germline trimming cut 4 bases from V and 5 bases from J; bases unmatched to any gene: 9. Germline V CDR1 and CDR2: SGHAT, FQNNGV. CDR3 length: 17 residues. The CDR3 reads CASSYGLAGAYRDTQYF. The CDR3 nucleotides read TGTGCCAGCAGCTACGGACTAGCGGGAGCGTACCGAGATACGCAGTATTTT.

This chain uses TRBV30 with TRBJ2-7; TRBD1 matches at 9 bases. V lost 3 bases and J lost 6; bases outside the gene matches: 6. There are 13 residues in the CDR3. Germline V gives CDR1 GTSNPN, CDR2 SVGIG (reference sequence). For the CDR3, the DNA is TGTGCCTGGAGAAGGACAGGGGTCGGCGAGCAGTACTTC. It encodes CAWRRTGVGEQYF. Filled out from reference TRBV30 and TRBJ2-7, the complete variable domain reads SQTIHQWPATLVQPVGSPLSLECTVEGTSNPNLYWYRQAAGRGLQLLFYSVGIGQISSEVPQNLSASRPQDRQFILSSKKLLLSDSGFYLCAWRRTGVGEQYFGPGTRLTVT.

To note about this clone: Other nucleotide sequences in the sample specify the same CDR3. Here the CDR3 reads CAHNQGGRTDTQYF. The CDR3 DNA follows: TGTGCTCACAACCAGGGGGGTCGCACAGATACGCAGTATTTT. The V and J genes are TRBV6-1 and TRBJ2-3, with a possible D match to TRBD1 (7 bases). Germline loops: CDR1 MNHNS, CDR2 SASEGT. The CDR3 sequence is 14 residues long.

The genes are TRBV10-3 and TRBJ2-3, with TRBD2 matching 12 bases. CDR3 length: 16 amino acids. J was trimmed by 2 bases and V by 3 bases; bases with no gene match: 3. Germline V gene sequence: CDR1 ENHRY, CDR2 SYGVKD. The CDR3 DNA is TGTGCCATCAGTGAAGGACTAGCGGGACTCACAGATACGCAGTATTTT. It encodes CAISEGLAGLTDTQYF.

The gene calls are TRBV19 and TRBJ1-5; 10 nucleotides line up with TRBD1. J gave up 6 bases and V 0 bases, and 5 bases lay outside the gene matches. Germline V CDR1 and CDR2: LNHDA, SQIVND (reference sequence). CDR3 length equals 16 residues. The chain's CDR3 is CASSIDRQGASQPQHF. DNA of the CDR3: TGTGCCAGTAGTATAGATCGACAGGGGGCAAGTCAGCCCCAGCATTTT.

The gene calls are TRBV13 and TRBJ2-1, with D perhaps TRBD2 (5 bases). The CDR3 has 12 amino acids. Germline V gives CDR1 PRHDT, CDR2 FYEKMQ (reference sequence). V was clipped by 4 bases and J by 9 bases, with 10 bases between them. For the CDR3, the DNA is TGTGCCAGCAGCTCGTCGGGGATTGAGCAGTTCTTC. Protein product: CASSSSGIEQFF.

The chain recombines TRBV30 with TRBJ1-2; 7 bases map to TRBD1. Trimming took 2 bases from V and 8 from J; bases not matched to a gene: 8. CDR1 is GTSNPN, CDR2 SVGIG, per germline (reference sequence). This CDR3 comprises 13 residues. In DNA form, the CDR3 reads TGTGCCTGGAGTAGGGACAGTCGGAGGGGCTACACCTTC. Translated: CAWSRDSRRGYTF.

This chain uses TRBV19 with TRBJ2-2; a possible D gene is TRBD2 (7 bases). V dropped 7 bases and J dropped 6 bases, with 24 bases sitting between them. CDR3 size: 17 residues. Per germline, CDR1 LNHDA and CDR2 SQIVND (reference sequence). The CDR3 reads CASTWLKGGLRPGELFF. CDR3 nucleotides: TGTGCCAGTACATGGCTGAAGGGGGGGCTAAGGCCCGGGGAGCTGTTTTTT.

This chain uses TRBV7-6 with TRBJ2-3, with 7 bases that match TRBD1. The CDR3 consists of 15 residues. J was trimmed by 2 bases and V by 1 base; bases with no gene match: 3. The V gene's germline CDR1 is SGHVS and CDR2 FNYEAQ. This CDR3 reads CASSLGGTATDTQYF. CDR3 nucleotide sequence: TGTGCCAGCAGCTTAGGAGGGACAGCCACAGATACGCAGTATTTT.

The rearrangement uses TRBV6-4 and TRBJ1-3; the D is unclear. The CDR3 sequence is 11 residues long. V was clipped by 3 bases and J by 8 bases, with 5 bases between them. Per germline, CDR1 MRHNA and CDR2 SNTAGT. In DNA, the CDR3 is TGTGCCAGCAGTGATGGGGACACCATATATTTT. Its protein product is CASSDGDTIYF.

The rearrangement links TRBV5-8 to TRBJ1-2, with D possibly matching TRBD1 (6 bases). V gave up 4 bases and J gave up 9 bases, with 16 bases separating them. Germline CDR1 reads SGHTS; CDR2 reads YDEGEE. There are 13 residues in the CDR3. The CDR3 region is CASSPSAGESYTF. In DNA form, the CDR3 reads TGTGCCAGCAGCCCCTCGGCAGGGGAAAGCTACACCTTC.